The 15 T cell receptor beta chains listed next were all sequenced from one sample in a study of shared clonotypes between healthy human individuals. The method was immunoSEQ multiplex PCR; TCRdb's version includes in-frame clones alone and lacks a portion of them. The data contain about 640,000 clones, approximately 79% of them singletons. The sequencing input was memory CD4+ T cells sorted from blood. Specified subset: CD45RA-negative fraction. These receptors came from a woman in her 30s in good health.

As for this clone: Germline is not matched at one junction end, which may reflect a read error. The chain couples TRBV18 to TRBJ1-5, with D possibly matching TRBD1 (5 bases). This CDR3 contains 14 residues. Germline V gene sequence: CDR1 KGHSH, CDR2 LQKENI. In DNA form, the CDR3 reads TGTGCCAGCTCGCCCGGGGGTAGCACTCAGCCCCAGCATTTT. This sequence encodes CASSPGGSTQPQHF.

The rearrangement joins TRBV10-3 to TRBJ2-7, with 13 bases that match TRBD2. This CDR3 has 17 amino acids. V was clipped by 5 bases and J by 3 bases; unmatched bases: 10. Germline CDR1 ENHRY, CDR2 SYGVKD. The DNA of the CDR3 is TGTGCCATCAGTAGGACTAGCGGGAGTGATATGGGCTACGAGCAGTACTTC. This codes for CAISRTSGSDMGYEQYF.

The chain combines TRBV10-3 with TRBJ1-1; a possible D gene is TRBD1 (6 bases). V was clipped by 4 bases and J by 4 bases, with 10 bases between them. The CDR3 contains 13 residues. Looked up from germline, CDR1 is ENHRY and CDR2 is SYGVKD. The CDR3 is CAISATGSTEAFF. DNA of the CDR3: TGTGCCATCAGTGCGACAGGAAGCACTGAAGCTTTCTTT.

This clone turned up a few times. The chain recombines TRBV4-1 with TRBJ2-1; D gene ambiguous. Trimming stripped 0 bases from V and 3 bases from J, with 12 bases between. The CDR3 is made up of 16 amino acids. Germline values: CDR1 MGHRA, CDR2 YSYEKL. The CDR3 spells CASSQDVLLHYNEQFF. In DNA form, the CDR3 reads TGCGCCAGCAGCCAAGATGTTTTGTTACACTACAATGAGCAGTTCTTC.

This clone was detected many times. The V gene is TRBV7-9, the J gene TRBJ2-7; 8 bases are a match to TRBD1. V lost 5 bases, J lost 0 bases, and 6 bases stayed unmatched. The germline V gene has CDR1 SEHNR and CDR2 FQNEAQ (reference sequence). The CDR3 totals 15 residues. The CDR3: CASSVGQGSSYEQYF. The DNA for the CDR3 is TGTGCCAGCAGCGTTGGACAGGGAAGCTCCTACGAGCAGTACTTC.

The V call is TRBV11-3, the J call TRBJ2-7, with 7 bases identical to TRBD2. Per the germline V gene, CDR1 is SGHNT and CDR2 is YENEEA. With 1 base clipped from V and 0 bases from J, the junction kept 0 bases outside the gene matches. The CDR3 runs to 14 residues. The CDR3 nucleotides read TGTGCCAGCAGCTTAGGCGGGAGCTCCTACGAGCAGTACTTC. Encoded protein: CASSLGGSSYEQYF.

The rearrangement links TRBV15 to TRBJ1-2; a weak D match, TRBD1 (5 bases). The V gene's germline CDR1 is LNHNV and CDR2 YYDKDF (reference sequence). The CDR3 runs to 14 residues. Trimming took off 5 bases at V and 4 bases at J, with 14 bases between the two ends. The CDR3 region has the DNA TGTGCCACCAGCGGCCGGGACGGCGCCTATGGCTACACCTTC. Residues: CATSGRDGAYGYTF.

The CDR3, as DNA: TGTGCCAGCAGCGAACCTAGCACAGATACGCAGTATTTT. Amino acid sequence: CASSEPSTDTQYF. The V and J genes are TRBV11-2 and TRBJ2-3; unclear D gene. The CDR3 is 13 amino acids. CDR1 SGHAT and CDR2 FQNNGV come from the germline V gene. Deletions cut 5 bases from V and 0 bases from J, with 6 bases between.

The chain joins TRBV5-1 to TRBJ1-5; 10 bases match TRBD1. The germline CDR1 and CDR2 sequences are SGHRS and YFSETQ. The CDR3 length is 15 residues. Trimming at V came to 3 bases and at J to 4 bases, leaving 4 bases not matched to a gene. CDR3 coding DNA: TGCGCCAGCAGCTGGGGACAGGGGATTAATCAGCCCCAGCATTTT. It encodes CASSWGQGINQPQHF.

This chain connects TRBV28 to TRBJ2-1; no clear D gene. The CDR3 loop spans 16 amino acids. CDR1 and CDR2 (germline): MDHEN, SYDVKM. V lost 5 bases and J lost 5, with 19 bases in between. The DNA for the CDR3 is TGTGCCAGCAGTCTCCCCACGGTCCTCCTAAACAATGAGCAGTTCTTC. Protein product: CASSLPTVLLNNEQFF.

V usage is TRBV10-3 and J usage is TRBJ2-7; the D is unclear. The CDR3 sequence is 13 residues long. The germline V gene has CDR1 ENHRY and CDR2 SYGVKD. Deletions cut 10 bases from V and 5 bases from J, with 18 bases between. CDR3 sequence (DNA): TGTGCCACCCGAGGAATTGGGTTGGACGAGCAGTACTTC. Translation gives CATRGIGLDEQYF.

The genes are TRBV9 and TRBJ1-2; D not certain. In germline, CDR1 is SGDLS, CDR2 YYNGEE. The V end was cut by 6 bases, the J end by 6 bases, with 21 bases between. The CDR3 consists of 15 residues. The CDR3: CASIPTTGVGNGYTF. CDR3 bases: TGTGCCAGCATTCCGACCACCGGAGTGGGAAATGGCTACACCTTC.

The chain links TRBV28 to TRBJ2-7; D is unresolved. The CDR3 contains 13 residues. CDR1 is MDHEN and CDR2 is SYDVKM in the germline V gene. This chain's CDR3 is CAVTEKSRHEQYF. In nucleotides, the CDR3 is TGTGCGGTGACCGAAAAGTCACGTCACGAGCAGTACTTC.

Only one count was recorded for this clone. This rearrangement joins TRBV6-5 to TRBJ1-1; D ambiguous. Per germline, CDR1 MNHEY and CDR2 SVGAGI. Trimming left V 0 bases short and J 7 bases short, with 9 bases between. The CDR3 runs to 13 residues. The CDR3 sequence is CASSYSGRDEAFF. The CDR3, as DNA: TGTGCCAGCAGTTACTCGGGGAGGGATGAAGCTTTCTTT.

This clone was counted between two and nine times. This CDR3 reads CASPQLAGGPHEQYF. The CDR3, as DNA: TGTGCCAGCCCCCAACTAGCGGGAGGGCCCCACGAGCAGTACTTC. The V call is TRBV27, the J call TRBJ2-7; the match to TRBD2 covers 13 bases. V dropped 8 bases and J dropped 5; count of bases not matched to a gene: 9. Germline V CDR1 and CDR2: MNHEY, SMNVEV (reference sequence). This CDR3 spans 15 amino acids.